These T cell receptor beta chains were read from a single sample in a study of blood T cell repertoires in COVID-19. The table came from immunoSEQ multiplex PCR; TCRdb's copy has only in-frame clones and leaves some out. The table lists 150,000 to 200,000 clones, around 86% of them singletons, with approximately 7% in the top ten. The sequencing input was peripheral blood. The origin of the receptors is a man in his forties or fifties with acute or convalescent COVID-19. Each CDR3 is given with its conserved first and last residue. A D gene is named only where the DNA matches it firmly. Clone size is not always given. Where it is, it says once, few, many or a class for expanded clones.

TRBV4-1	-	TRBJ1-1	TRBD1	TGCGCCAGCAGCCCAGGCGGGGGAGACAGGGGAGACACTGAAGCTTTCTTT	CASSPGGGDRGDTEAFF
TRBV29-1	-	TRBJ2-5	-	TGCAGCGTTGAAGACCGCTTGGGGAGATCGGACAGACAAGAGACCCAGTACTTC	CSVEDRLGRSDRQETQYF
TRBV13	-	TRBJ1-2	-	TGTGCCAGCAGCCATCGCGGGGCAGGCAACTATGGCTACACCTTC	CASSHRGAGNYGYTF
TRBV10-3	once	TRBJ1-2	-	TGTGCCACACACCCCCGGGAGAACTATGGCTACACCTTC	CATHPRENYGYTF
TRBV27	-	TRBJ1-1	-	TGTGCCAGCAGTTACAGGGATGAAGCTTTCTTT	CASSYRDEAFF
TRBV5-5	-	TRBJ1-5	-	TGTGCCAGCAGCCGGTCGGAGATCAATGAGCCCCAGCATTTT	CASSRSEINEPQHF
TRBV27	-	TRBJ1-3	TRBD1	TGTGCCAGCAGATCCACAGGGGGCGGAAACACCATATATTTT	CASRSTGGGNTIYF
TRBV6-6	-	TRBJ2-5	TRBD2	TGTGCCAGCAGCGGACTAGATAGAGTTAAGACCCAGTACTTC	CASSGLDRVKTQYF
TRBV3-1/TRBV3-2	-	TRBJ1-3	TRBD1	TGTGCCAGCAGCCCCAGGGGGCTCGGAAACACCATATATTTT	CASSPRGLGNTIYF
TRBV6-5	-	TRBJ1-1	-	TGTGCCAGCAGCGGGGTGGGGAGGAACACTGAAGCTTTCTTT	CASSGVGRNTEAFF
TRBV19	-	TRBJ2-5	TRBD1	TGTGCCAGTAGTCCCGGGACAGGGGGCGCAGAGACCCAGTACTTC	CASSPGTGGAETQYF
TRBV3-1/TRBV3-2	-	TRBJ2-7	TRBD1	TGTGCCAGCAGCGTCGCGGGACAGGGGTATGAGCAGTACTTC	CASSVAGQGYEQYF
TRBV6-4	once	TRBJ2-3	-	TGTGCCAGCAGTGACTCTTTCGGAGGGGGCCGGAGAGATACGCAGTATTTT	CASSDSFGGGRRDTQYF
TRBV7-2	-	TRBJ2-3	TRBD2	TGTGCCAGCAGCCCCACGGGGGGGCCCGCAGATACGCAGTATTTT	CASSPTGGPADTQYF
TRBV27	-	TRBJ2-2	-	TGTGCCAGCAGTTTCAGTGTCACCGGGGAGCTGTTTTTT	CASSFSVTGELFF
TRBV10-3	-	TRBJ1-2	TRBD1	TGTGCCATCGGGGAGGGACAGGGCTATGGCTACACCTTC	CAIGEGQGYGYTF
TRBV2	-	TRBJ2-5	-	TGTGCCAGCAGTGATGTACAGCAAGAGACCCAGTACTTC	CASSDVQQETQYF
TRBV7-2	-	TRBJ2-5	TRBD2	TGTGCCAGCAGCTTATTGGGTAGCGGGGGAGAGACCCAGTACTTC	CASSLLGSGGETQYF
TRBV7-8	once	TRBJ1-5	TRBD1	TGTGCCAGCAGCACAGGACAGGGGGGGTATAGCAATCAGCCCCAGCATTTT	CASSTGQGGYSNQPQHF
TRBV7-9	-	TRBJ1-1	TRBD1	TGTGCCAGCAGCCCTGGGAGACAGGGGGCTTTCTTT	CASSPGRQGAFF
TRBV19	-	TRBJ1-5	-	TGTGCCAGTAGTATCGCCTTGTTGGGGGGGAATAGGTATCAGCCCCAGCATTTT	CASSIALLGGNRYQPQHF
TRBV6-4	-	TRBJ1-1	-	TGTGCCAGTAGTGCAGGGTTGGACACTGAAGCTTTCTTT	CASSAGLDTEAFF
TRBV5-4	-	TRBJ1-2	-	TGTGCCAGCAGCGACGAAGGGGGGGGGTATGGCTACACCTTC	CASSDEGGGYGYTF
TRBV6-4	-	TRBJ2-1	-	TGTGCCAGCAGTGTTCAGGGGCTTTCCTACAATGAGCAGTTCTTC	CASSVQGLSYNEQFF
TRBV5-1	-	TRBJ1-1	-	TGTGCCAGCAGCTCCAGGATGAACACTGAAGCTTTCTTT	CASSSRMNTEAFF
TRBV27	-	TRBJ2-1	-	TGTGCCAGCAGTTTATCGCGGGGTCCCTACAATGAGCAGTTCTTC	CASSLSRGPYNEQFF
TRBV7-6	-	TRBJ1-1	TRBD1	TGTGCCAGCAGCCCGGGGGGACAGGCCTATTGGGGCGAAGCTTTCTTT	CASSPGGQAYWGEAFF
TRBV28	-	TRBJ1-2	TRBD1	TGTGCCAGCAGACCCGGGACAGGGGGCAGAGGGGCTTATGGCTACACCTTC	CASRPGTGGRGAYGYTF
TRBV6-5	-	TRBJ2-1	-	TGTGCCAGCCGCCCATTTGAGACAGGCTTCGAGCAGTTCTTC	CASRPFETGFEQFF
TRBV7-6	-	TRBJ2-7	-	TGTGCCAGCAGCCCACTCCGGACAGAAAACTACGAGCAGTACTTC	CASSPLRTENYEQYF
TRBV10-3	-	TRBJ1-2	-	TGTGCCATCAGTGACAGGTTTGATACGAACTATGGCTACACCTTC	CAISDRFDTNYGYTF
TRBV29-1	-	TRBJ1-1	TRBD1	TGCAGCGTTGACGGGACAGCTGGGGACACTGAAGCTTTCTTT	CSVDGTAGDTEAFF
TRBV3-1/TRBV3-2	-	TRBJ2-1	TRBD1	TGTGCCAGCAGCCAAGCCCTCCAACCGGGACAGGGTTCGAATGAGCAGTTCTTC	CASSQALQPGQGSNEQFF
TRBV18	-	TRBJ2-7	TRBD1	TGTGCCAGCTCCCCGGGACAGGGCGACGAGCAGTACTTC	CASSPGQGDEQYF
TRBV19	-	TRBJ1-6	TRBD1	TGTGCCAGTAGAGGACAGGGGAATAATTCACCCCTCCACTTT	CASRGQGNNSPLHF